These T cell receptor beta chains were read from a single sample in a study of graft-versus-host responses after intestinal transplantation. The protocol was immunoSEQ multiplex PCR, while the TCRdb copy is restricted to in-frame clones and leaves out a portion. The sample contains some 92,000 clones, roughly 89% of which appear only once. These receptors' targets are unknown. Sequencing was performed on unstimulated CD4+ T cells sorted from spleen or lymph node cells, taken before intestinal transplant. The receptors were sampled from a human donor who received an intestinal transplant. The CDR3 runs from the conserved cysteine through the conserved F or W. The D gene is left open where the match is weak. Where a row states a size, it is once, few, many or the class of an expanded clone; other rows omit it.

d_gene	abundance	v_gene	j_gene	len	CDR3nt	CDR3aa
-	-	TRBV19	TRBJ2-5	16	TGTGCCAGTAGTATAGGCCCAGGGAGGAGCGGAGAGACCCAGTACTTC	CASSIGPGRSGETQYF
TRBD1	-	TRBV6-1	TRBJ1-2	13	TGTGCCAGCAGGGACAGGCTCCTCTATGGCTACACCTTC	CASRDRLLYGYTF
TRBD2	once	TRBV5-4	TRBJ2-5	13	TGTGCCAGCAGCAGGGGACTAGCAGAGACCCAGTACTTC	CASSRGLAETQYF
TRBD2	once	TRBV7-9	TRBJ2-2	19	TGTGCCAGCAGCTTAACGAAAGCTAGCGGGAGGGCTTCCACCGGGGAGCTGTTTTTT	CASSLTKASGRASTGELFF
-	-	TRBV7-5	TRBJ1-5	16	TGTGCCAGCAGCTTAAAGGCGGGGGGGCACAATCAGCCCCAGCATTTT	CASSLKAGGHNQPQHF
-	-	TRBV7-3	TRBJ1-5	16	TGTGCCAGCAGCTTAAAATTTAACTATAGCAATCAGCCCCAGCATTTT	CASSLKFNYSNQPQHF
-	-	TRBV6-6	TRBJ2-3	14	TGTGCCAGCAGTTATGGGCGGGACACAGATACGCAGTATTTT	CASSYGRDTDTQYF
-	-	TRBV14	TRBJ1-2	17	TGTGCCAGCAGCCAAGAATCTTTGGGGCGGGCTAACTATGGCTACACCTTC	CASSQESLGRANYGYTF
-	-	TRBV6-1	TRBJ2-7	12	TGTGCCAGCAAGACCCCCACCTACGAGCAGTACTTC	CASKTPTYEQYF
-	-	TRBV5-1	TRBJ2-7	15	TGCGCCAGCAGCTTGGTGGTCAGGGATGAGTACGAGCAGTACTTC	CASSLVVRDEYEQYF
-	-	TRBV4-1	TRBJ2-3	18	TGCGCCAGCAGCCAAGACCCCTCAGGGACAATTAGCACAGATACGCAGTATTTT	CASSQDPSGTISTDTQYF
TRBD2	few	TRBV25-1	TRBJ2-3	17	TGTGCCAGCAGTGCCTTTGGGACTAGCGGCCGCACAGATACGCAGTATTTT	CASSAFGTSGRTDTQYF
-	once	TRBV30	TRBJ1-3	14	TGTGCCTGGGGAATAAGGATCTCTGGAAACACCATATATTTT	CAWGIRISGNTIYF
-	once	TRBV30	TRBJ1-1	15	TGTGCCTGGAGTCCACTTCAAGGATTGGGTACTGAAGCTTTCTTT	CAWSPLQGLGTEAFF
-	-	TRBV19	TRBJ2-3	15	TGTGCCAGTAGTAGCCGGGGGATTAGCACAGATACGCAGTATTTT	CASSSRGISTDTQYF
TRBD1	-	TRBV6-1	TRBJ1-5	16	TGTGCCAGCAGTGCTACCCAGGGGGGTTTCCATCAGCCCCAGCATTTT	CASSATQGGFHQPQHF
TRBD1	-	TRBV11-1	TRBJ1-2	15	TGTGCCAGCAGCCTCGGACAGGGCGCCACTTATGGCTACACCTTC	CASSLGQGATYGYTF
-	-	TRBV2	TRBJ1-6	14	TGTGCCAGCAGTGACAGAGCCAGGGATTCACCCCTCCACTTT	CASSDRARDSPLHF
TRBD1	-	TRBV28	TRBJ2-7	13	TGTGCCAGCAGGAGGACAGGAACCTACGAGCAGTACTTC	CASRRTGTYEQYF
-	once	TRBV7-9	TRBJ1-5	13	TGTGCCAGCAGCTTACAGGGAGGTCAGCCCCAGCATTTT	CASSLQGGQPQHF
TRBD1	-	TRBV27	TRBJ1-2	14	TGTGCCAGCAGTTTACGTTGGGACAGAGCTGGCTACACCTTC	CASSLRWDRAGYTF
-	-	TRBV19	TRBJ1-3	15	TGTGCCAGTACCCGGGACCGAAGCTCTGGAAACACCATATATTTT	CASTRDRSSGNTIYF
-	-	TRBV4-1	TRBJ1-2	13	TGCGCCAGCAGCCAAGAGGACGGATATGGCTACACCTTC	CASSQEDGYGYTF
-	few	TRBV9	TRBJ2-7	14	TGTGCCAGCAGCGTGGGGGGGCATACCTACGAGCAGTACTTC	CASSVGGHTYEQYF
TRBD1	-	TRBV5-1	TRBJ1-1	15	TGCGCCAGCAGCCTAGGGGGCTCCGAGAACACTGAAGCTTTCTTT	CASSLGGSENTEAFF
-	-	TRBV29-1	TRBJ2-7	11	TGCAGCGTTGGGGCAGGAATAGAGCAGTACTTC	CSVGAGIEQYF
-	-	TRBV6-5	TRBJ2-7	15	TGTGCCAGCAGTCGGGGACCAGAAGCCGGGGGCGAGCAGTACTTC	CASSRGPEAGGEQYF
-	-	TRBV6-5	TRBJ2-7	15	TGTGCCAGCAGTTATTTGGGGGCGCGCGGCTACGAGCAGTACTTC	CASSYLGARGYEQYF